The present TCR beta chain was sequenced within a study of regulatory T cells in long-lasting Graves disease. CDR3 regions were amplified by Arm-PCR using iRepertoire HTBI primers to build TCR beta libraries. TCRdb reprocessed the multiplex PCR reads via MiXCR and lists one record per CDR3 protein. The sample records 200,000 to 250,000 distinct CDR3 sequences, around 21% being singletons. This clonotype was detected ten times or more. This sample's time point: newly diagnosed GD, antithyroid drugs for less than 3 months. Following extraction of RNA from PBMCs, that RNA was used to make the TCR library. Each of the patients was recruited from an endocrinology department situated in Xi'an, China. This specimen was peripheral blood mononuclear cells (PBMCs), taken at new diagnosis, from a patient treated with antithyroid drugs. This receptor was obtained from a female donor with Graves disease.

The CDR3, as DNA: TGTGCCAGCAGCGATCGTACAGGGGGCTTCTACGAGCAGTACTTC. This codes for CASSDRTGGFYEQYF. This chain connects TRBV6-1 to TRBJ2-7; 9 positions match TRBD1. V lost 6 bases to trimming and J lost 3 bases; unmatched junction nucleotides: 9. The CDR3 is 15 residues long. Germline V CDR1 and CDR2: MNHNS, SASEGT.